This TCR beta chain emerged from a study of lymphopenia after photon versus proton radiotherapy. Produced via immunoSEQ multiplex PCR; TCRdb's table is partial and in-frame only. In the table there are 150,000 to 200,000 clones, more than 85% of which are singletons. The TCR was taken from a man aged 50-60 years with gastric cancer. This material consisted of peripheral blood, taken from a patient treated with photon-based radiotherapy.

The CDR3 bases are TGTGCCAGCTCACGACCCCAGCCAGATACGCAGTATTTT. This encodes CASSRPQPDTQYF. The V gene is TRBV18, the J gene TRBJ2-3; D remains unclear. Per the germline V gene, CDR1 is KGHSH and CDR2 is LQKENI. V was pared by 4 bases and J by 4 bases, with 9 bases between. The CDR3 is made up of 13 amino acids.